These T cell receptor beta chains were read from a single sample in a study of blood T cell repertoires in COVID-19. Sequenced by immunoSEQ multiplex PCR; TCRdb stores in-frame clones only, minus some. The sample gives around 450,000 clones, about 90% of which show up once; under 0.7% is in the top ten. The sample comprised PBMCs or T cells enriched from blood (not recorded which). These receptors came from a man between 18 and 35 years old who had recovered from COVID-19. CDR3s include the opening cysteine and the closing phenylalanine or tryptophan. A D gene is named only where the DNA matches it firmly. Some rows mark clone size as missing; the rest say once, few, many or name a class of expanded clone.

CDR3 DNA	CDR3 protein	V gene	J gene	clone size	D gene
TGTGCCAGCAGCTTGTCGGGACAGGGTATGACTAATGAAAAACTGTTTTTT	CASSLSGQGMTNEKLFF	TRBV5-4	TRBJ1-4	once	TRBD1
TGTGCCAGCAGGGGCGGACGGGACTCTGGAAACACCATATATTTT	CASRGGRDSGNTIYF	TRBV14	TRBJ1-3	-	-
TGTGCCAGCAGCCTAGCCGGGACAGCAGAGACCCAGTACTTC	CASSLAGTAETQYF	TRBV3-1/TRBV3-2	TRBJ2-5	-	TRBD1
TGCAGCGCCAGGGGCACCCGAGCAACTAATGAAAAACTGTTTTTT	CSARGTRATNEKLFF	TRBV29-1	TRBJ1-4	-	-
TGCGCCAGCAGCCCAGGGGGCCCCACTGAAGCTTTCTTT	CASSPGGPTEAFF	TRBV5-1	TRBJ1-1	-	TRBD1
TGCGCCAGCGCTGACCAACGAGGGGGAGCTGAAGCTTTCTTT	CASADQRGGAEAFF	TRBV5-1	TRBJ1-1	-	-
TGTGCCAGCAGCTTAGACCCAGGAAGAAGTGATGGCTACACCTTC	CASSLDPGRSDGYTF	TRBV11-2	TRBJ1-2	-	-
TGTGCCAGCAGCTTGAGGGGACTCTTGAGCTCCTACGAGCAGTACTTC	CASSLRGLLSSYEQYF	TRBV11-2	TRBJ2-7	-	-
TGTGCCAGCAGTCCGTTATTGACAGTGGGCTTAGATACGCAGTATTTT	CASSPLLTVGLDTQYF	TRBV27	TRBJ2-3	-	-
TGTGCCAGCAGTCCTACAGGCGGTCTAACCTACGAGCAGTACTTC	CASSPTGGLTYEQYF	TRBV27	TRBJ2-7	-	-
TGCGCCAGCAGCTCCACGGGACAGGGGGGTTACGAGCAGTACTTC	CASSSTGQGGYEQYF	TRBV5-1	TRBJ2-7	once	TRBD1
TGTGCCAGCAGCTTGGAGTGGGACAGGGAGCACGAGCAGTACTTC	CASSLEWDREHEQYF	TRBV5-8	TRBJ2-7	-	TRBD1
TGTGCCAGCAGTTTAATGAGTCCTGGCGGCTATCCGGATACCCAGTACTTC	CASSLMSPGGYPDTQYF	TRBV28	TRBJ2-5	-	-
TGTGCCAGCAGCGCTCTCTCGGGACAGGGAGTGGGTGAGCAGTTCTTC	CASSALSGQGVGEQFF	TRBV11-3	TRBJ2-1	-	TRBD1
TGTGCCAGCAGCCAATTGACAGGGAACACTGAAGCTTTCTTT	CASSQLTGNTEAFF	TRBV3-1/TRBV3-2	TRBJ1-1	-	-
TGTGCCAGCAGCGTAGCCCCGATGGACACTGGAAACACCATATATTTT	CASSVAPMDTGNTIYF	TRBV9	TRBJ1-3	-	-
TGTGCCAGCAGTGTATGGGACTCCATTACTCCTAACAATGAGCAGTTCTTC	CASSVWDSITPNNEQFF	TRBV2	TRBJ2-1	few	-
TGTGCCAGCAGCCAGCGCGGTCGGGGGAATTCACCCCTCCACTTT	CASSQRGRGNSPLHF	TRBV5-6	TRBJ1-6	-	-
TGTGCCAGCAGCTTAGGAATTGGGCCTATGAACACTGAAGCTTTCTTT	CASSLGIGPMNTEAFF	TRBV11-2	TRBJ1-1	once	-
TGTGCCAGTTCCATCCCAGGGGGAGGACAGCCCCAGCATTTT	CASSIPGGGQPQHF	TRBV19	TRBJ1-5	-	TRBD1
TGCGCCAGCAGTCGAGGGAAAGGAGCCACTAGCACAGATACGCAGTATTTT	CASSRGKGATSTDTQYF	TRBV5-1	TRBJ2-3	-	-
TGTGCCAGCAGCACCCTACCCGCGGGGGGAGCGGACACTGAAGCTTTCTTT	CASSTLPAGGADTEAFF	TRBV7-8	TRBJ1-1	-	-
TGTGCCTCCCAGGGGGGAGAAGGCTACACCTTC	CASQGGEGYTF	TRBV7-9	TRBJ1-2	-	TRBD1
TGTGCCAGTGGAGCCGGGACTAGCGGGCAAGAGACCCAGTACTTC	CASGAGTSGQETQYF	TRBV19	TRBJ2-5	-	TRBD2
TGTGCCAGCAGTTACACCGGGGTCGGCTACACCTTC	CASSYTGVGYTF	TRBV12-3/TRBV12-4	TRBJ1-2	-	-
TGTGCCAGCAGTGAAGCGACAGGACACGGATTCCGACCCCTCCACTTT	CASSEATGHGFRPLHF	TRBV6-1	TRBJ1-6	few	-
TGTGCCAGCTTGGCTCCGCGCGGGGGGACGCAGTATTTT	CASLAPRGGTQYF	TRBV28	TRBJ2-3	-	TRBD2
TGTGCCAGCAGCGTAGACAGCTCTAACTATGGCTACACCTTC	CASSVDSSNYGYTF	TRBV9	TRBJ1-2	-	-
TGTGCCAGCAGCACCGCTTTAAGACGGGACTATGGCTACACCTTC	CASSTALRRDYGYTF	TRBV6-5	TRBJ1-2	-	-
TGTGCCACCGGGGACTTTCCCGAGCAGTTCTTC	CATGDFPEQFF	TRBV10-3	TRBJ2-1	-	-
TGCGCCAGCGGAGGGGTTGGCTATGGCTACACCTTC	CASGGVGYGYTF	TRBV5-1	TRBJ1-2	-	-
TGTGCCAGCAGCAAATCAGGGGGCGTTTGTAACACTGAAGCTTTCTTT	CASSKSGGVCNTEAFF	TRBV21-1	TRBJ1-1	once	-
TGCGCCAGCAGCCAAGATCAGAATGAGCAGTTCTTC	CASSQDQNEQFF	TRBV4-1	TRBJ2-1	-	-
TGTGCCAGCAGCCTCCAAGGGACAGGGTGGGGAAACACCATATATTTT	CASSLQGTGWGNTIYF	TRBV7-9	TRBJ1-3	-	TRBD1
TGCGCCAGCAGCCCCCAGGGACTACCACTCTACGAGCAGTACTTC	CASSPQGLPLYEQYF	TRBV5-1	TRBJ2-7	-	TRBD2
TGTGCCAGCAGTCGGGACAGGGACCAAGAGACCCAGTACTTC	CASSRDRDQETQYF	TRBV27	TRBJ2-5	-	TRBD1
TGTGCCAGCCTCATACAGGGGTATGGCAATGGCTACACCTTC	CASLIQGYGNGYTF	TRBV18	TRBJ1-2	-	TRBD1
TGTGCCAGCAGCTTAAGGGGGGGGACTCGTGGAAACACCATATATTTT	CASSLRGGTRGNTIYF	TRBV11-2	TRBJ1-3	-	-
TGTGCCAGCAGCTCCCGAACAGGGATGAACACTGAAGCTTTCTTT	CASSSRTGMNTEAFF	TRBV7-8	TRBJ1-1	-	-
TGTGCCAGCAGTGTTTATGCAACTAATGAAAAACTGTTTTTT	CASSVYATNEKLFF	TRBV2	TRBJ1-4	once	-
TGTGCCAGCAGTCCGGACAGGGTCGGCTACACCTTC	CASSPDRVGYTF	TRBV2	TRBJ1-2	once	TRBD1
TGTGCCAGCAACCCCTCGGGACTAGCCCGTCCGTACTTC	CASNPSGLARPYF	TRBV6-5	TRBJ2-7	once	TRBD2
TGTGCCACCAGCAGAGATCTACCGGGTCGGTGGCCCCAGCATTTT	CATSRDLPGRWPQHF	TRBV15	TRBJ1-5	-	-
TGTGCCAGCAGTCAGAGGGGGCGAGACACTGAAGCTTTCTTT	CASSQRGRDTEAFF	TRBV2	TRBJ1-1	-	TRBD1
TGTGCCAGCTTACCGGGACAGTCGAGGGAAAAACTGTTTTTT	CASLPGQSREKLFF	TRBV18	TRBJ1-4	-	TRBD1
TGCGCCAGCAGCTTATCTGGCACTAGCGGCTCCTACAATGAGCAGTTCTTC	CASSLSGTSGSYNEQFF	TRBV5-1	TRBJ2-1	-	TRBD2
TGTGCCAGTAGACAGGGGGTCAATAGCAATCAGCCCCAGCATTTT	CASRQGVNSNQPQHF	TRBV19	TRBJ1-5	-	TRBD1
TGTGCCAGCAGTAGAGGGGGAACTGAAGCTTTCTTT	CASSRGGTEAFF	TRBV6-5	TRBJ1-1	-	-
TGTGCCAGCAGGACTGGGACAGATAATTCACCCCTCCACTTT	CASRTGTDNSPLHF	TRBV6-5	TRBJ1-6	-	TRBD1
TGTGCCATCAGTGATTTCAGGGACACTGAAGCTTTCTTT	CAISDFRDTEAFF	TRBV10-3	TRBJ1-1	once	-
TGTGCCAGCAGCCCCCTAGGGGTAGACGAAAAACTGTTTTTT	CASSPLGVDEKLFF	TRBV3-1/TRBV3-2	TRBJ1-4	-	-